This T cell receptor beta chain is drawn from a study of vaccination effects on CD4 cells after COVID-19. Findings of the study overall: A shortage of convalescent patients and an absence of early post-infection timepoints characterized the study.

In the ViraFEST assay, antigen-specific CD4+ clonotypes were identified by expansion after peptide-pool stimulation. Subsequent to a culture period of roughly 11 days, CD4+ T cells were isolated. Each well held some 2 million PBMC cultured with around 10 ug/ml peptides and around 11 IU/ml IL-2. This clone was recorded only once. What it binds is unknown. Assay used: immunoSEQ multiplex PCR; TCRdb lists only in-frame clones, some missing. The sample yields about 8,100 clones, 65% to 80% seen once. The sample here was CD4+ T cells from PBMCs cultured with HCoV-229E spike peptides, taken before COVID-19 vaccination. The TCR was taken from a human donor who received a COVID-19 vaccine.

CDR3 region: CASSQIGGGGRRTQYF. The CDR3 DNA reads as TGCGCCAGCAGCCAAATCGGCGGGGGAGGCCGGCGGACCCAGTACTTC. The chain employs TRBV4-1 and TRBJ2-5, with 7 nucleotides matching TRBD2. Per germline, CDR1 MGHRA and CDR2 YSYEKL. V gave up 2 bases and J gave up 7 bases; unmatched junction bases: 13. There are 16 residues in the CDR3.